This TCR beta chain was observed in a study of control samples from healthy donors and cancer patients. The CDR3 spans 15 residues. CDR1 and CDR2 (germline): LGHDT, YNNKEL (reference sequence). Trimming stripped 4 bases from V and 6 bases from J, with 16 bases between. This clone has only one observation. Data came from immunoSEQ multiplex PCR; TCRdb stores just in-frame clones and leaves some out. The sample lists 95,000 to 130,000 clones; 85% to 90% were seen once. This clonotype originated in a woman between 50 and 59 years old with colorectal cancer. Sequenced material: PBMCs. V is TRBV3-1 (or the pseudogene TRBV3-2) and J is TRBJ2-1; possible D gene TRBD2, 6 bases. In DNA, the CDR3 is TGTGCCAGCAGCCTACTAGCTTTCACTGGCAATGAGCAGTTCTTC. Translated: CASSLLAFTGNEQFF.